These 22 T cell receptor beta chains came from one sample sequenced in a study of identical twins. TCRdb used MiXCR to reprocess the 5' RACE reads, holding one entry per CDR3 protein. The sample yields more than 600,000 distinct CDR3 sequences, approximately 18% seen once. These sequences were also reported in another study, on T cells expressing NK-cell markers.

Sequencing was carried out using PBMCs. The receptors originated from a woman aged 18-29 years in good health.

This sequence joins TRBV4-2 and TRBJ2-3, with unresolved D. V was pared by 1 base and J by 5 bases, with 7 bases between. Germline-derived CDR1 and CDR2 are LGHNA and YNFKEQ. The length of the CDR3 is 13 residues. CDR3 protein: CASSQGKLDTQYF. The CDR3 bases are TGTGCCAGCAGCCAAGGAAAACTAGATACGCAGTATTTT.

The chain carries TRBV5-1 and TRBJ2-2; TRBD2 agrees at 7 bases. Germline V gene sequence: CDR1 SGHRS, CDR2 YFSETQ. The CDR3 sequence is 15 residues long. V lost 0 bases to trimming and J lost 5 bases; unmatched junction nucleotides: 4. CDR3 in DNA: TGCGCCAGCAGCTTGGCCCCAGCGGGGACCGGGGAGCTGTTTTTT. Encoded protein: CASSLAPAGTGELFF.

The chain couples TRBV5-1 to TRBJ2-7, with TRBD1 identical over 7 bases. J gave up 4 bases and V 0 bases, and 4 bases lay outside the gene matches. Germline assignment: CDR1 SGHRS and CDR2 YFSETQ. The CDR3 contains 14 residues. The DNA of the CDR3 is TGCGCCAGCAGCTTGGGGACACAGGGGTACGAGCAGTACTTC. Translated: CASSLGTQGYEQYF.

CDR3 nucleotide sequence: TGTGCCAGCAGCGTAGACAGCACACACACAGATACGCAGTATTTT. Translating it yields CASSVDSTHTDTQYF. V gene TRBV9 combines with J gene TRBJ2-3; D call uncertain. This CDR3 comprises 15 residues. The ends were cut back, 0 bases at V and 2 bases at J, with 10 bases in the middle. Germline loops: CDR1 SGDLS, CDR2 YYNGEE.

The chain has TRBV7-9 and TRBJ2-5; no reliable D call. The CDR3 has 15 amino acids. Germline CDR1 reads SEHNR; CDR2 reads FQNEAQ (reference sequence). V was cut by 4 bases and J by 2 bases, with 14 bases left in between. In nucleotides, the CDR3 is TGTGCCAGCAGCTCCTACGCTGGGTTACAAGAGACCCAGTACTTC. This encodes CASSSYAGLQETQYF.

This clonotype was found a few times. The chain combines TRBV18 with TRBJ2-7; 9 bases align to TRBD2. Per the germline V gene, CDR1 is KGHSH and CDR2 is LQKENI. The CDR3 is 19 amino acids. The trim removed 5 bases at V and 2 bases at J, leaving 19 bases unmatched. The CDR3 region has the DNA TGTGCCAGCTCAACGTCTTCCCTAGGACCTAGCGGGACACCCTACGAGCAGTACTTC. This codes for CASSTSSLGPSGTPYEQYF.

This clonotype was counted ten times or more. Relative to the germline gene, one junction end is altered; a read error may explain this. The rearrangement links TRBV5-1 to TRBJ2-2; D ambiguous. Germline values: CDR1 SGHRS, CDR2 YFSETQ. The length of the CDR3 is 12 residues. CDR3 bases: TGTGCCAGCAGCTTAGAGGTGGGGGAGCTGTTTTTT. This encodes CASSLEVGELFF.

A few counts support this clonotype. The rearrangement uses TRBV20-1 and TRBJ2-1; tentatively, D is TRBD2 (6 bases). V dropped 3 bases and J dropped 4 bases, with 13 bases sitting between them. This CDR3 is built from 14 residues. Germline V lookup: CDR1 DFQATT, CDR2 SNEGSKA (reference sequence). The CDR3 coding sequence is TGCAGTGCTAGTGGGCGGGACGGGTACAATGAGCAGTTCTTC. Its translation is CSASGRDGYNEQFF.

The genes are TRBV7-9 and TRBJ1-5; D gene uncertain. V dropped 3 bases and J dropped 6 bases, with 9 bases sitting between them. The length of the CDR3 is 13 residues. Germline CDR1 reads SEHNR; CDR2 reads FQNEAQ (reference sequence). The CDR3 DNA is TGTGCCAGCAGCTTTCAGACGTCTCAGCCCCAGCATTTT. Translating it yields CASSFQTSQPQHF. The whole variable domain, filled in from reference TRBV7-9 and TRBJ1-5, reads DTGVSQNPRHKITKRGQNVTFRCDPISEHNRLYWYRQTLGQGPEFLTYFQNEAQLEKSRLLSDRFSAERPKGSFSTLEIQRTEQGDSAMYLCASSFQTSQPQHFGDGTRLSIL.

This clonotype was seen more than once but under ten times. The chain recombines TRBV6-1 with TRBJ2-7, with 7 bases lining up with TRBD1. V trimming: 7 bases; J trimming: 2 bases; junction bases outside the gene matches: 17. The CDR3 sequence is 17 residues long. The germline gives CDR1 MNHNS, CDR2 SASEGT. CDR3 sequence: CASTGSEGARATYEQYF. CDR3 DNA sequence: TGTGCCAGCACGGGCTCCGAGGGGGCCAGGGCAACCTACGAGCAGTACTTC.

This clonotype was seen repeatedly, ten times or more. V gene TRBV12-3 or TRBV12-4 combines with J gene TRBJ2-5; D perhaps matches TRBD1 (5 bases). Trimming pared 4 bases from V and 5 bases from J, leaving 11 bases between. The CDR3 runs to 13 residues. DNA of the CDR3: TGTGCCAGCAGTTCTCAGGGCAGTGAGACCCAGTACTTC. Protein product: CASSSQGSETQYF.

This clonotype was picked up a small number of times. This rearrangement joins TRBV20-1 to TRBJ2-5, with no clear D. The CDR3 runs to 13 residues. The germline V and J ends were trimmed by 3 bases and 1 base, with 9 bases remaining between them. Germline assignment: CDR1 DFQATT and CDR2 SNEGSKA (reference sequence). This CDR3 is CSASTGSQETQYF. The CDR3 region has the DNA TGCAGTGCTAGTACCGGCAGCCAAGAGACCCAGTACTTC.

The gene calls are TRBV5-1 and TRBJ2-5, with 7 bases matching TRBD2. J gave up 3 bases and V 4 bases, and 15 bases lay outside the gene matches. The CDR3 extends over 17 amino acids. Germline loops: CDR1 SGHRS, CDR2 YFSETQ. The CDR3 DNA sequence: TGCGCCAGCAGCCCGGGACTGCTAAGCGGGGCAAAAGAGACCCAGTACTTC. Protein sequence: CASSPGLLSGAKETQYF.

This clonotype was found many times. The chain couples TRBV2 to TRBJ2-5, with a weak D call TRBD1 (5 bases). The CDR3 covers 12 residues. Germline V lookup: CDR1 SNHLY, CDR2 FYNNEI. With 5 bases removed from V and 2 bases from J, the gap between germline ends came to 6 bases. The CDR3 sequence: CASSKGQETQYF. As DNA, the CDR3 is TGTGCCAGCAGTAAGGGGCAAGAGACCCAGTACTTC.

The chain has TRBV24-1 and TRBJ2-3; D is uncertain. Trimming took off 3 bases at V and 5 bases at J, with 5 bases between the two ends. The CDR3 covers 12 residues. Per the germline V gene, CDR1 is KGHDR and CDR2 is SFDVKD. The CDR3 DNA sequence: TGTGCCACCAGTGATAGTGTAGATACGCAGTATTTT. It codes for CATSDSVDTQYF.

The chain is built from TRBV6-1 and TRBJ1-6; D possibly corresponds to TRBD1 (6 bases). The V gene lost 5 bases and the J gene lost 2 bases, with 10 bases spanning the gap. Germline V gives CDR1 MNHNS, CDR2 SASEGT. This CDR3 is 15 amino acids long. The CDR3, as DNA: TGTGCCAGCAGTACCGGACAGACCTATAATTCACCCCTCCACTTT. It specifies CASSTGQTYNSPLHF.

The chain links TRBV20-1 to TRBJ2-2, with TRBD1 identical over 7 bases. The CDR3 sequence is 17 residues long. With 2 bases clipped from V and 2 bases from J, the junction kept 11 bases outside the gene matches. The germline CDR1 and CDR2 sequences are DFQATT and SNEGSKA (reference sequence). In DNA, the CDR3 is TGCAGTGCTAGATCCCCCCGTGGGACAGTAAACACCGGGGAGCTGTTTTTT. Amino acid sequence: CSARSPRGTVNTGELFF.

This clonotype was seen only a few times. CDR3 loop: CSVEEARGASYNEQFF. For the CDR3, the DNA is TGCAGCGTTGAAGAGGCCAGGGGTGCCTCCTACAATGAGCAGTTCTTC. The chain carries TRBV29-1 and TRBJ2-1; tentatively, D is TRBD1 (6 bases). CDR1 and CDR2 from the germline V gene are SQVTM and ANQGSEA. This CDR3 has 16 amino acids. The V end was cut by 0 bases, the J end by 0 bases, with 12 bases between.

A few counts support this clonotype. The gene calls are TRBV6-2 or TRBV6-3 and TRBJ2-7, with 13 bases matching TRBD2. Germline V lookup: CDR1 MNHEY, CDR2 SVGEGT. The V segment lost 3 bases and the J segment 3 bases; nucleotides outside the gene matches: 5. The CDR3 spans 16 residues. The CDR3 reads CASSYGTSGMSYEQYF. In nucleotides, the CDR3 is TGTGCCAGCAGTTATGGGACTAGCGGGATGAGCTACGAGCAGTACTTC.

This clonotype was counted a few times. V is TRBV2 and J is TRBJ2-3; TRBD1 agrees at 9 bases. The CDR3 consists of 15 residues. V was pared by 8 bases and J by 0 bases, with 6 bases of the junction left unmatched. Germline CDR1 is SNHLY and CDR2 is FYNNEI. CDR3 in amino acids: CASRRQGGSTDTQYF. In DNA, the CDR3 is TGTGCCAGCCGAAGACAGGGGGGTAGCACAGATACGCAGTATTTT.

Ten or more counts support this clonotype. The chain uses TRBV12-3 or TRBV12-4 and TRBJ2-7; 7 positions match TRBD1. The CDR3 extends over 15 amino acids. V lost 1 base and J lost 6; bases outside the gene matches: 9. CDR3 sequence (DNA): TGTGCCAGCAGTTTAGTCCGGGACAGCGCCCTCGAGCAGTACTTC. This gives the protein CASSLVRDSALEQYF.

The chain uses TRBV25-1 and TRBJ1-1; D is unclear. The CDR3 length is 15 residues. With 7 bases removed from V and 5 bases from J, the gap between germline ends came to 20 bases. Germline CDR1 and CDR2: MGHDK and SYGVNS. For the CDR3, the DNA is TGTGCCAGCACCACCCGGGCCCGGGCAAGGACTGAAGCTTTCTTT. Translation: CASTTRARARTEAFF.